A single sample is the source of the 19 T cell receptor beta chains below, sequenced in a study of vaccination and CD4 T cells after COVID-19. Sequenced with the Oncomine TCR Beta short-read assay was DNA taken from cultured CD4+ T cells. TCRdb ran MiXCR on the PCR reads and lists one entry per CDR3 protein. Among tens of thousands of distinct CDR3 sequences, approximately 29% were seen once, and the ten largest hold over 10%. Their cognate antigens are unknown. Specified time point: late sampling 161 to 241 days after vaccination in three convalescent patients. This sample's treatment: approximately nine-day PBMC culture with coronavirus spike peptide pools or control peptides (ViraFEST assay). This sample comprised CD4+ T cells from blood, cultured in vitro, obtained about 7 months after SARS-CoV-2 vaccination. Receptors were obtained from a human donor who had recovered from COVID-19.

The genes are TRBV5-5 and TRBJ1-5, with D perhaps TRBD1 (6 bases). The CDR3 covers 13 residues. CDR1 is SGHKS, CDR2 YYEKEE, per germline (reference sequence). V lost 0 bases, J lost 10 bases, and 11 bases lay in between. The chain's CDR3 is CASSLAVGTPQHF. CDR3 bases: TGTGCCAGCAGCTTGGCCGTAGGGACACCCCAGCATTTT.

The chain is built from TRBV6-1 and TRBJ2-1; 12 nucleotides line up with TRBD2. V was pared by 2 bases and J by 6 bases, with 2 bases of the junction left unmatched. Germline V gene lookup returns CDR1 MNHNS and CDR2 SASEGT. The CDR3 length is 15 residues. CDR3 coding DNA: TGTGCCAGCAGTGAACTAGCGGGGGGGCCCAATGAGCAGTTCTTC. It translates to CASSELAGGPNEQFF.

J is TRBJ2-1 and V is TRBV7-3; 9 positions match TRBD2. V lost 2 bases to trimming and J lost 4 bases; unmatched junction nucleotides: 3. This CDR3 region has 15 residues. Germline loops: CDR1 SGHTA, CDR2 FQGTGA. CDR3 DNA: TGTGCCAGCAGCTTAGGGACTAGCTTTTACAATGAGCAGTTCTTC. It translates to CASSLGTSFYNEQFF.

This rearrangement joins TRBV7-9 to TRBJ2-3, with D possibly matching TRBD1 (6 bases). With 6 bases removed from V and 6 bases from J, the gap between germline ends came to 19 bases. Germline V lookup: CDR1 SEHNR, CDR2 FQNEAQ (reference sequence). The CDR3 contains 15 residues. CDR3 DNA sequence: TGTGCCAGCAGATTTATTAACAGGGTATCCGATACGCAGTATTTT. As protein: CASRFINRVSDTQYF.

This sequence joins TRBV2 and TRBJ1-1; 8 nucleotides agree with TRBD1. Germline V lookup: CDR1 SNHLY, CDR2 FYNNEI. J gave up 3 bases and V 5 bases, and 5 bases lay outside the gene matches. The CDR3 loop spans 14 amino acids. CDR3 residues: CASSKTGDDTEAFF. The DNA for the CDR3 is TGTGCCAGCAGTAAGACAGGGGACGACACTGAAGCTTTCTTT. The full variable domain, with the rest looked up from reference TRBV2 and TRBJ1-1, is EPEVTQTPSHQVTQMGQEVILRCVPISNHLYFYWYRQILGQKVEFLVSFYNNEISEKSEIFDDQFSVERPDGSNFTLKIRSTKLEDSAMYFCASSKTGDDTEAFFGQGTRLTVV.

In this sample, this clonotype is medium-sized. The chain has TRBV27 and TRBJ2-3, with 14 positions matching TRBD2. The V and J ends lost 5 bases and 1 base, in that order; junction bases with no gene match: 2. The V gene's germline CDR1 is MNHEY and CDR2 SMNVEV (reference sequence). This CDR3 has 16 residues. CDR3 in amino acids: CASSPGLAGGTDTQYF. The DNA for the CDR3 is TGTGCCAGCAGTCCGGGACTAGCGGGGGGCACAGATACGCAGTATTTT.

This clonotype was observed a few times. The chain uses TRBV7-8 and TRBJ2-7, with 11 bases aligning to TRBD1. Trimming removed 5 bases from V and 0 bases from J; junction bases left unmatched: 9. The CDR3 runs 17 residues. From germline, CDR1 is SGHVS and CDR2 FQNEAQ. The CDR3 reads CASSPGPGTGGSYEQYF. DNA for the CDR3: TGTGCCAGCAGCCCAGGACCTGGGACAGGGGGCTCCTACGAGCAGTACTTC.

This clonotype has a handful of counts. V and J are TRBV6-1 and TRBJ2-4, with 7 nucleotides matching TRBD2. The CDR3 contains 15 residues. Trimming at V came to 5 bases and at J to 0 bases, leaving 4 bases not matched to a gene. Germline V gene lookup returns CDR1 MNHNS and CDR2 SASEGT. In DNA form, the CDR3 reads TGTGCCAGCAGTACCGGGGGGATAGCCAAAAACATTCAGTACTTC. Translation gives CASSTGGIAKNIQYF.

The chain carries TRBV6-5 and TRBJ1-2, with 7 bases lining up with TRBD1. The V and J ends lost 4 bases and 2 bases, in that order; junction bases with no gene match: 1. Germline V gene data show CDR1 as MNHEY and CDR2 as SVGAGI. The CDR3 loop spans 13 amino acids. The CDR3 here is CASSSGQNYGYTF. The CDR3 region has the DNA TGTGCCAGCAGTTCGGGACAGAACTATGGCTACACCTTC.

This clonotype has only a few counts. This chain connects TRBV19 to TRBJ1-5; D is unresolved. The V end was cut by 1 base, the J end by 3 bases, with 7 bases between. The CDR3 has 14 amino acids. Germline CDR1 reads LNHDA; CDR2 reads SQIVND (reference sequence). CDR3 amino acids: CASSIVENNQPQHF. CDR3 nucleotides: TGTGCCAGTAGTATAGTGGAGAACAATCAGCCCCAGCATTTT.

This chain uses TRBV19 with TRBJ2-1; D could derive from TRBD1 or TRBD2 (5 bases each). This CDR3 is 15 amino acids long. V shed 4 bases and J shed 3 bases, with 13 bases lying between them. The germline CDR1 and CDR2 sequences are LNHDA and SQIVND (reference sequence). The CDR3 DNA reads as TGTGCCAGTAGTAAGGGACGGACCCTCTACAATGAGCAGTTCTTC. It translates to CASSKGRTLYNEQFF.

The gene calls are TRBV7-2 and TRBJ2-3; TRBD2 is a possible D gene (5 bases). V lost 3 bases and J 3 bases, leaving 10 bases between the germline ends. CDR1 is SGHTA, CDR2 FQGNSA, per germline. The CDR3 is 14 residues long. CDR3 amino acids: CASSFVAWTDTQYF. CDR3 DNA: TGTGCCAGCAGCTTCGTAGCGTGGACAGATACGCAGTATTTT. Full variable domain (remainder filled in from reference TRBV7-2 and TRBJ2-3): GAGVSQSPSNKVTEKGKDVELRCDPISGHTALYWYRQSLGQGLEFLIYFQGNSAPDKSGLPSDRFSAERTGGSVSTLTIQRTQQEDSAVYLCASSFVAWTDTQYFGPGTRLTVL.

The table lists this clonotype with a few counts. The chain links TRBV20-1 to TRBJ2-1; 8 nucleotides agree with TRBD2. Per germline, CDR1 DFQATT and CDR2 SNEGSKA (reference sequence). Losses at the gene ends were 3 bases for V and 9 bases for J; bases not matched to a gene: 4. This CDR3 is built from 12 residues. This CDR3 reads CSARGLVSEQFF. DNA for the CDR3: TGCAGTGCTAGGGGACTAGTTAGTGAGCAGTTCTTC.

This clonotype was detected a few times. J is TRBJ2-5 and V is TRBV20-1; D is perhaps TRBD1 (5 bases). V was shortened by 0 bases and J by 5 bases, with 13 bases between the two germline ends. This CDR3 has 14 residues. Germline values: CDR1 DFQATT, CDR2 SNEGSKA (reference sequence). The CDR3: CSARDGAARETQYF. Written as DNA, the CDR3 is TGCAGTGCTAGAGATGGGGCTGCGAGGGAGACCCAGTACTTC.

CDR3 residues: CASSLNTGGGETQYF. The CDR3 nucleotides read TGTGCCAGCAGCTTAAACACAGGGGGCGGAGAGACCCAGTACTTC. This chain joins TRBV7-2 and TRBJ2-5, with 9 positions matching TRBD1. The germline CDR1 and CDR2 sequences are SGHTA and FQGNSA. With 2 bases clipped from V and 4 bases from J, the junction kept 5 bases outside the gene matches. The CDR3 contains 15 residues.

This chain links TRBV20-1 with TRBJ2-1; TRBD2 agrees at 9 bases. This CDR3 has 16 amino acids. CDR1 is DFQATT and CDR2 is SNEGSKA in the germline V gene (reference sequence). V was pared by 4 bases and J by 4 bases, with 11 bases of the junction left unmatched. The CDR3 reads CSAMGRAGGFYNEQFF. In DNA, the CDR3 is TGCAGTGCTATGGGGAGGGCGGGAGGGTTTTACAATGAGCAGTTCTTC.

The chain carries TRBV6-1 and TRBJ1-2; unclear D gene. The CDR3 length is 15 residues. The V end was cut by 5 bases, the J end by 7 bases, with 20 bases between. Germline CDR1 and CDR2: MNHNS and SASEGT. In DNA, the CDR3 is TGTGCCAGCAGTCCTATCCTGGCAGCTACCAGTGGCTACACCTTC. This codes for CASSPILAATSGYTF.

The chain employs TRBV28 and TRBJ1-2; TRBD1 matches at 8 bases. The CDR3 is made up of 15 amino acids. After removal of 6 bases from V and 4 bases from J, the junction contained 10 bases not matched to a gene. Germline V gene sequence: CDR1 MDHEN, CDR2 SYDVKM. The CDR3 region is CASRGQGGGGYGYTF. CDR3 nucleotides: TGTGCCAGCAGAGGACAGGGCGGTGGAGGCTATGGCTACACCTTC.

DNA of the CDR3: TGCGCCAGCAGCCAGGCCCAAACGACCCGCCCGGAGACCCAGTACTTC. Its protein is CASSQAQTTRPETQYF. The J gene is TRBJ2-7, the V gene TRBV4-1; D call uncertain. The closer fit of TRBJ2-5 to the DNA end suggests the J call may be wrong. Germline CDR1 and CDR2: MGHRA and YSYEKL. The CDR3 loop spans 16 amino acids.